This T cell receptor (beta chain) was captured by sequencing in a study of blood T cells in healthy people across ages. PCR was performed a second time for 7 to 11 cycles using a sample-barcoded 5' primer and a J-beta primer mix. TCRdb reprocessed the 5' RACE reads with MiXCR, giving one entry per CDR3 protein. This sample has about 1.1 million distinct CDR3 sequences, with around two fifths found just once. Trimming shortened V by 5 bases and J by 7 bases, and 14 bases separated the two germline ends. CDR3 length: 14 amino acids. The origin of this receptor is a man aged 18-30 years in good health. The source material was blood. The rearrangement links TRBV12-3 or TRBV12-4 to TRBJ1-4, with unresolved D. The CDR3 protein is CASSTDPLGEKLFF. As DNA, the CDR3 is TGTGCCAGCAGTACCGATCCCTTAGGTGAAAAACTGTTTTTT.